What follows is one T cell receptor (beta chain) and its context. Other DNA variants within this sample encode the same CDR3. The CDR3 length is 12 residues. Germline CDR1 and CDR2: SQVTM and ANQGSEA. Deletions cut 3 bases from V and 1 base from J, with 6 bases between. The data derive from a study of blood T cell repertoires in COVID-19. Study-wide context: Acute-phase and convalescent COVID-19 samples originated in the United States, Italy and Spain.

The table came from immunoSEQ multiplex PCR; TCRdb's copy has only in-frame clones and leaves some out. The data show 310,000 or so clones, roughly 85% seen once. The genes are TRBV29-1 and TRBJ1-1; unclear D gene. The TCR sequence derives from a woman aged 30 to 39 who had recovered from COVID-19. Sequencing used PBMCs or T cells enriched from blood (not recorded which). The CDR3 sequence is CSVEGRNTEAFF. The CDR3 DNA follows: TGCAGCGTTGAGGGCAGGAACACTGAAGCTTTCTTT.